The rows below give T cell receptor beta chains drawn from one sample of a study of CD4 T cells in relation to SARS-CoV-2 and coronaviruses. Libraries were prepared by immunoSEQ multiplex PCR; TCRdb keeps only in-frame clonotypes and omits some of them. In the table there are tens of thousands of clones, about 70% of which are singletons. Their specific antigens are unknown. The material sequenced was CD4+ T cells from PBMCs, cultured in vitro. Every receptor here comes from a human donor in good health. Each CDR3 is given with its conserved first and last residue. D genes are given only for firm matches. Clone size is shown for a subset of rows, as once, few, many or a class of expanded clone.

d_call: -; v_call: TRBV2; clone_size: -; j_call: TRBJ1-1; cdr3_nt: TGTGCCAGCAGTGAAAACACTGAAGCTTTCTTT; cdr3_aa: CASSENTEAFF
d_call: -; v_call: TRBV12-3/TRBV12-4; clone_size: -; j_call: TRBJ1-1; cdr3_nt: TGTGCCAGCAGTACCGACATGAACACTGAAGCTTTCTTT; cdr3_aa: CASSTDMNTEAFF
d_call: TRBD1; v_call: TRBV6-6; clone_size: -; j_call: TRBJ2-7; cdr3_nt: TGTGCCAGCAGTCACGACAGGGTGTACGAGCAGTACTTC; cdr3_aa: CASSHDRVYEQYF
d_call: TRBD1; v_call: TRBV5-1; clone_size: -; j_call: TRBJ2-7; cdr3_nt: TGCGCCAGCAGCCCTCGGCAGGGGGGGACAGGGAACTACGAGCAGTACTTC; cdr3_aa: CASSPRQGGTGNYEQYF
d_call: TRBD2; v_call: TRBV27; clone_size: -; j_call: TRBJ2-7; cdr3_nt: TGTGCCAGCAGCGGGGGGGTTCAGTACTTC; cdr3_aa: CASSGGVQYF
d_call: -; v_call: TRBV18; clone_size: -; j_call: TRBJ2-1; cdr3_nt: TGTGCCAGCTCACCACCAGGCACGCCCTACAATGAGCAGTTCTTC; cdr3_aa: CASSPPGTPYNEQFF
d_call: TRBD1; v_call: TRBV18; clone_size: few; j_call: TRBJ2-1; cdr3_nt: TGTGCCAGCTCGCCTGGGCGACAGGGCTACAATGAGCAGTTCTTC; cdr3_aa: CASSPGRQGYNEQFF
d_call: -; v_call: TRBV19; clone_size: few; j_call: TRBJ1-5; cdr3_nt: TGTGCCAGTAGTTCTGGGGGACCGAGCAATCAGCCCCAGCATTTT; cdr3_aa: CASSSGGPSNQPQHF
d_call: -; v_call: TRBV28; clone_size: -; j_call: TRBJ2-1; cdr3_nt: TGTGCCAGCAGACAAAAACCGGGACTCTACAATGAGCAGTTCTTC; cdr3_aa: CASRQKPGLYNEQFF
d_call: TRBD2; v_call: TRBV7-9; clone_size: -; j_call: TRBJ2-2; cdr3_nt: TGTGCCAGCAGCTTCGAGCAGGGACTAGCGGGGTACACCGGGGAGCTGTTTTTT; cdr3_aa: CASSFEQGLAGYTGELFF
d_call: TRBD1; v_call: TRBV18; clone_size: -; j_call: TRBJ1-2; cdr3_nt: TGTGCCAGCTCACCCGGGACAGGGGGCTTTGGCTACACCTTC; cdr3_aa: CASSPGTGGFGYTF
d_call: -; v_call: TRBV7-9; clone_size: -; j_call: TRBJ2-3; cdr3_nt: TGTGCCAGCAGCGTCAGCGGTCGGGGAACTAGCACAGATACGCAGTATTTT; cdr3_aa: CASSVSGRGTSTDTQYF
d_call: -; v_call: TRBV7-2; clone_size: -; j_call: TRBJ1-5; cdr3_nt: TGTGCCAGCAGCTCACAAGGCAATCAGCCCCAGCATTTT; cdr3_aa: CASSSQGNQPQHF
d_call: -; v_call: TRBV6-5; clone_size: -; j_call: TRBJ1-2; cdr3_nt: TGTGCCAGCAGTTACGGACAGACCTTTAACTATGGCTACACCTTC; cdr3_aa: CASSYGQTFNYGYTF
d_call: -; v_call: TRBV19; clone_size: -; j_call: TRBJ1-4; cdr3_nt: TGTGCCAGTAGTTTGTGGGAGTCTAATGAAAAACTGTTTTTT; cdr3_aa: CASSLWESNEKLFF
d_call: -; v_call: TRBV27; clone_size: -; j_call: TRBJ1-5; cdr3_nt: TGTGCCAGCAGTTTAAGGGTTGGGAAGGCGGGCAATCAGCCCCAGCATTTT; cdr3_aa: CASSLRVGKAGNQPQHF